The next 21 T cell receptor beta chains were all read from a single sample in a study of human T cells and chemical hapten exposure. TCRdb reprocessed the RACE reads via MiXCR and lists one record per CDR3 protein. The table includes 350,000 to 450,000 distinct CDR3 sequences, around 5.5% detected once. Time point noted: pre-sensitization, week 0. Treatment of the sample: therapeutic diphenylcyclopropenone sensitization with weekly scalp DPC. The specimen comprised whole blood, sampled in connection with sensitization to the hapten diphenylcyclopropenone (DPC). These receptors were obtained from a woman aged 45-59 years with alopecia areata. Some clones in this sample may be carry-over from other donors' samples.

This clonotype was counted a few times. V gene TRBV20-1 combines with J gene TRBJ2-7; 8 bases match TRBD2. This CDR3 comprises 12 residues. Trimming removed 8 bases from V and 3 bases from J; junction bases left unmatched: 6. Germline values: CDR1 DFQATT, CDR2 SNEGSKA (reference sequence). The CDR3 spells CSPLAGRYEQYF. The CDR3 DNA follows: TGCAGTCCATTAGCGGGGCGCTACGAGCAGTACTTC.

In this sample, this clonotype turned up many times. The chain links TRBV7-2 to TRBJ1-1; 9 bases fit TRBD1. Trimming removed 1 base from V and 0 bases from J; junction bases left unmatched: 9. Germline V CDR1 and CDR2: SGHTA, FQGNSA. The CDR3 is 18 residues long. CDR3 nucleotides: TGTGCCAGCAGCTTAGGAGGGACAGGGCTAACTATGAACACTGAAGCTTTCTTT. Protein: CASSLGGTGLTMNTEAFF.

The V call is TRBV5-1, the J call TRBJ1-1; TRBD1 agrees at 11 bases. CDR3 size: 16 residues. V lost 4 bases to trimming and J lost 4 bases; unmatched junction nucleotides: 9. Germline lookup yields CDR1 SGHRS and CDR2 YFSETQ. The CDR3 DNA reads TGCGCCAGCAGCCATAGGACAGGGGGCTCACCCACTGAAGCTTTCTTT. Residues: CASSHRTGGSPTEAFF.

This clonotype was detected only a few times. The chain employs TRBV7-8 and TRBJ2-2; unclear D gene. The V end was cut by 1 base, the J end by 8 bases, with 11 bases between. Looked up from germline, CDR1 is SGHVS and CDR2 is FQNEAQ. The CDR3 loop spans 14 amino acids. This CDR3 is CASSLGGRVGELFF. In nucleotides, the CDR3 is TGTGCCAGCAGCTTAGGTGGCCGTGTAGGGGAGCTGTTTTTT.

This clonotype was detected many times. V is TRBV27 and J is TRBJ2-3; 10 bases fit TRBD2. The germline CDR1 and CDR2 sequences are MNHEY and SMNVEV (reference sequence). The CDR3 has 17 amino acids. V was clipped by 2 bases and J by 2 bases; unmatched bases: 7. The CDR3, as DNA: TGTGCCAGCAGTTTAGGGACAGCGGGGGGGTACACAGATACGCAGTATTTT. The encoded protein is CASSLGTAGGYTDTQYF.

This chain links TRBV5-8 with TRBJ1-1, with TRBD1 as a possible D gene (6 bases). Germline V gene data show CDR1 as SGHTS and CDR2 as YDEGEE. The CDR3 length is 15 residues. V was pared by 1 base and J by 2 bases, with 12 bases between. CDR3 sequence reads: CASSLRTGINTEAFF. CDR3 nucleotides: TGTGCCAGCAGCTTGAGAACAGGGATAAACACTGAAGCTTTCTTT.

This clonotype was seen repeatedly, ten times or more. V gene TRBV12-3 or TRBV12-4 combines with J gene TRBJ1-2; a possible D gene is TRBD1 (5 bases). V was trimmed by 5 bases and J by 6 bases, leaving 19 bases between them. The CDR3 runs to 15 residues. CDR3 region: CASSTAWEGPDGYTF. CDR3 in DNA: TGTGCCAGCAGTACTGCCTGGGAGGGGCCGGATGGCTACACCTTC.

In its sample, this clonotype was seen many times. The V gene is TRBV12-3 or TRBV12-4, the J gene TRBJ2-1, with D possibly matching TRBD1 (5 bases). Trimming stripped 3 bases from V and 6 bases from J, with 15 bases between. The CDR3 contains 15 residues. CDR3 bases: TGTGCCAGCAGTTTTGTGGCAGGGTTGGGCAATGAGCAGTTCTTC. It yields the protein CASSFVAGLGNEQFF.

This clonotype occurred a few times. The CDR3 DNA reads TGTGCCAGCGTTGAGGGCCCTGGAAACACCATATATTTT. Translation gives CASVEGPGNTIYF. V is TRBV11-2 and J is TRBJ1-3; D ambiguous. The CDR3 contains 13 residues. Germline V gives CDR1 SGHAT, CDR2 FQNNGV. V gave up 8 bases and J gave up 2 bases, with 10 bases separating them.

This clonotype was picked up many times. The V call is TRBV6-6, the J call TRBJ2-7; D perhaps matches TRBD1 (8 bases). Germline values: CDR1 MNHNY, CDR2 SVGAGI (reference sequence). The CDR3 contains 12 residues. Trimming removed 6 bases at V and 6 bases at J, with 12 bases between. The CDR3 protein is CASRNRGGEQYF. CDR3 nucleotide sequence: TGTGCCAGCAGAAACAGGGGGGGCGAGCAGTACTTC.

This clonotype showed up many times. The CDR3 region has the DNA TGTGCCAGCAGGCGCAGGGGGAACACTGAAGCTTTCTTT. Translating gives CASRRRGNTEAFF. The V and J genes are TRBV2 and TRBJ1-1; maybe TRBD1 (6 bases). Germline V gene data show CDR1 as SNHLY and CDR2 as FYNNEI. The V end was cut by 6 bases, the J end by 1 base, with 9 bases between. The CDR3 covers 13 residues. Based on the CDR3 plus reference TRBV2 and TRBJ1-1, the full variable domain is EPEVTQTPSHQVTQMGQEVILRCVPISNHLYFYWYRQILGQKVEFLVSFYNNEISEKSEIFDDQFSVERPDGSNFTLKIRSTKLEDSAMYFCASRRRGNTEAFFGQGTRLTVV.

This clonotype was seen many times. The CDR3 region is CASSLGEGLGNNEQFF. The CDR3 DNA reads TGTGCCAGCAGCTTGGGAGAGGGACTAGGAAACAATGAGCAGTTCTTC. This rearrangement joins TRBV5-4 to TRBJ2-1; 8 bases map to TRBD2. This CDR3 contains 16 residues. J was trimmed by 5 bases and V by 0 bases; bases with no gene match: 7. Germline loops: CDR1 SGHNT, CDR2 YYREEE (reference sequence).

This clonotype was counted many times. The genes are TRBV29-1 and TRBJ1-1, with TRBD1 matching over 10 bases. V gave up 7 bases and J gave up 4 bases; unmatched junction bases: 3. This CDR3 region has 12 residues. Germline-derived CDR1 and CDR2 are SQVTM and ANQGSEA. CDR3 nucleotide sequence: TGCAGCGGACAGGGGGCTCGCACTGAAGCTTTCTTT. Its translation is CSGQGARTEAFF.

This clonotype was detected only a few times. The genes are TRBV24-1 and TRBJ1-5; 10 bases are a match to TRBD1. Germline CDR1 is KGHDR and CDR2 is SFDVKD. V shed 8 bases and J 2 bases; nucleotides not matched to a gene: 17. The CDR3 length is 19 residues. The CDR3 nucleotides read TGTGCCACCACCCTTGGGGACAGGGGTGAAAGGACTTGCAATCAGCCCCAGCATTTT. Its protein product is CATTLGDRGERTCNQPQHF.

This clonotype has ten or more counts. The V call is TRBV18, the J call TRBJ2-1; TRBD2 matches at 9 bases. Germline V CDR1 and CDR2: KGHSH, LQKENI. The CDR3 has 16 residues. The V segment lost 0 bases and the J segment 2 bases; nucleotides outside the gene matches: 2. CDR3 sequence (DNA): TGTGCCAGCTCACCACCTGCGGGAGGGCCCTACAATGAGCAGTTCTTC. The encoded protein is CASSPPAGGPYNEQFF.

This clonotype was seen at least ten times. V gene TRBV6-2 or TRBV6-3 combines with J gene TRBJ2-7; possibly TRBD2 for D (6 bases). The CDR3 totals 13 residues. Germline CDR1 MNHEY, CDR2 SVGEGT. Trimming removed 7 bases from V and 9 bases from J, with 19 bases in between. CDR3 DNA: TGTGCCAGCACCCAGCGGAGGGAGGAAGGGCAGTACTTC. It is translated as CASTQRREEGQYF.

This clonotype was seen many times. The chain has TRBV11-3 and TRBJ2-2; 14 nucleotides align to TRBD2. V lost 5 bases, J lost 3 bases, and 5 bases stayed unmatched. The germline CDR1 and CDR2 sequences are SGHNT and YENEEA. CDR3 length: 17 residues. CDR3 coding DNA: TGTGCCAGCAGCCCAATGGGACTAGCGGGGGACACCGGGGAGCTGTTTTTT. Translated: CASSPMGLAGDTGELFF.

CDR3: CANRSPSGVDIQYF. For the CDR3, the DNA is TGTGCCAACAGATCCCCCTCAGGGGTAGACATTCAGTACTTC. This chain links TRBV27 with TRBJ2-4; perhaps TRBD1 as D (6 bases). Germline values: CDR1 MNHEY, CDR2 SMNVEV (reference sequence). The CDR3 runs 14 residues. Trimming left V 10 bases short and J 8 bases short, with 21 bases between.

The gene calls are TRBV6-5 and TRBJ2-1; TRBD2 agrees at 15 bases. J was trimmed by 9 bases and V by 4 bases; bases with no gene match: 4. Germline lookup yields CDR1 MNHEY and CDR2 SVGAGI. The CDR3 consists of 15 residues. The CDR3 bases are TGTGCCAGCAGTTTCGGACTAGCGGGGGGGCTTGAGCAGTTCTTC. This encodes CASSFGLAGGLEQFF.

This clonotype was picked up many times. This chain joins TRBV11-2 and TRBJ1-1; D is perhaps TRBD1 (5 bases). This CDR3 spans 14 amino acids. From germline, CDR1 is SGHAT and CDR2 FQNNGV. The germline V and J ends were trimmed by 1 base and 4 bases, with 10 bases remaining between them. The DNA of the CDR3 is TGTGCCAGCAGCTTAGTGGGGGTGTTCACTGAAGCTTTCTTT. Its translation is CASSLVGVFTEAFF.

This clonotype has a count of ten or more. The rearrangement joins TRBV15 to TRBJ2-1; D unclear. V was trimmed by 3 bases and J by 9 bases, leaving 9 bases between them. In germline, CDR1 is LNHNV, CDR2 YYDKDF (reference sequence). There are 12 residues in the CDR3. The CDR3 region is CATSSPRGEQFF. DNA of the CDR3: TGTGCCACCAGCAGCCCTAGAGGTGAGCAGTTCTTC.